This TCR beta chain is from a study of T cell changes during pregnancy in multiple sclerosis. TCRdb's table, derived via immunoSEQ multiplex PCR, lists solely in-frame clones and lacks some. Found here are just under 85,000 clones, approximately 93% of them singletons; the top ten hold 2.5%. Germline CDR1 is MRHNA and CDR2 is SNTAGT. J was trimmed by 7 bases and V by 6 bases; bases with no gene match: 10. CDR3 size: 15 residues. The material was peripheral blood, obtained in the first trimester of pregnancy. The chain links TRBV6-4 to TRBJ2-1; 9 positions agree with TRBD2. The TCR originated in a female donor with multiple sclerosis, enrolled in a pregnancy study. This chain's CDR3 is CASSPIAGGPNEQFF. The CDR3 DNA reads TGTGCCAGCAGCCCCATTGCGGGAGGGCCTAATGAGCAGTTCTTC.